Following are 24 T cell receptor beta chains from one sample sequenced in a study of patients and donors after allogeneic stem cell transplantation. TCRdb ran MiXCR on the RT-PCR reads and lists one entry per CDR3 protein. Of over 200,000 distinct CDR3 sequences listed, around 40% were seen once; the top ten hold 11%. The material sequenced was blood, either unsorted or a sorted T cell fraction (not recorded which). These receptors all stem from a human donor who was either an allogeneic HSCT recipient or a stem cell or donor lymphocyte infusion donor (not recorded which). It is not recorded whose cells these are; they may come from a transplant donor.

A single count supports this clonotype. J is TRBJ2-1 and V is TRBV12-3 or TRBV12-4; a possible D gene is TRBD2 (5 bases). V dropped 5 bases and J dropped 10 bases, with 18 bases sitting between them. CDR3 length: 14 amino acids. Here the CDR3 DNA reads TGTGCCAGCAGTGGAGCCGGGGTTGACGGGGAGCAGTTCTTC. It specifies CASSGAGVDGEQFF.

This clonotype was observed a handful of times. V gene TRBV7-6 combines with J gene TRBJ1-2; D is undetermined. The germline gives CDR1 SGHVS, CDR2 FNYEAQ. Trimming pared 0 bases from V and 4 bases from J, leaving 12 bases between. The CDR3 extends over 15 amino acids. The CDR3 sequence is CASSLAIGSAYGYTF. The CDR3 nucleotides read TGTGCCAGCAGCTTAGCGATCGGGTCCGCCTATGGCTACACCTTC. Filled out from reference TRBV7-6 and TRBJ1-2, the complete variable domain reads GAGVSQSPRYKVTKRGQDVALRCDPISGHVSLYWYRQALGQGPEFLTYFNYEAQQDKSGLPNDRFSAERPEGSISTLTIQRTEQRDSAMYRCASSLAIGSAYGYTFGSGTRLTVV.

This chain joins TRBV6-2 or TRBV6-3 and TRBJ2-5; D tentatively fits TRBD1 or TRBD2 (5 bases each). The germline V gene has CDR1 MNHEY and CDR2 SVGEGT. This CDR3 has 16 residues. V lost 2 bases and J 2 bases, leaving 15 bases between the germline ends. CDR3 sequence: CASSYHRFEGQETQYF. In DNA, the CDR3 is TGTGCCAGCAGTTACCACAGGTTTGAGGGGCAAGAGACCCAGTACTTC.

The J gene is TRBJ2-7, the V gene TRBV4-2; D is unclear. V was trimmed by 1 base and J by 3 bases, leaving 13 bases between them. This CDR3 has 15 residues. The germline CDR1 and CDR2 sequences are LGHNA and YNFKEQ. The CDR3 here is CASSQVGADSYEQYF. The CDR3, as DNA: TGTGCCAGCAGCCAAGTTGGCGCGGATAGCTACGAGCAGTACTTC.

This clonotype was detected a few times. Written as DNA, the CDR3 is TGCAGCGCTGTAGGGACAGCTCCCTACGAGCAGTACTTC. Translated: CSAVGTAPYEQYF. The chain has TRBV29-1 and TRBJ2-7; 7 bases map to TRBD1. The V gene's germline CDR1 is SQVTM and CDR2 ANQGSEA. V was pared by 7 bases and J by 2 bases, with 8 bases of the junction left unmatched. CDR3 length equals 13 residues.

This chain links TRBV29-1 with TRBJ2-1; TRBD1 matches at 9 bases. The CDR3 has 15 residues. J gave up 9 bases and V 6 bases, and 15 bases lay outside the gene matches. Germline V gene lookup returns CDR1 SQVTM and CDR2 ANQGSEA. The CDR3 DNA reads TGCAGCGTCCCTTCTTTCGACAGGGGGACGGGTGAGCAGTTCTTC. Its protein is CSVPSFDRGTGEQFF.

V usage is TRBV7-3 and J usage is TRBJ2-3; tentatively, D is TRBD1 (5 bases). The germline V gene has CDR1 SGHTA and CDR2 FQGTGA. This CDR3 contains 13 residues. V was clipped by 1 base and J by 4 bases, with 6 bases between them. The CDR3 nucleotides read TGTGCCAGCAGCTTAAAAGGGGCAGATACGCAGTATTTT. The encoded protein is CASSLKGADTQYF.

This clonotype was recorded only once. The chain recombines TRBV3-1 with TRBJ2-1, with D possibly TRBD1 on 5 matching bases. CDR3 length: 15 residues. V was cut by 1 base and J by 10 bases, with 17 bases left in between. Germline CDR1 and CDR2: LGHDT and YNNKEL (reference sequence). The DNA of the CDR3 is TGTGCCAGCAGCCAAGTCGGGCAGGGTCAGAAGGAGCAGTTCTTC. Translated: CASSQVGQGQKEQFF.

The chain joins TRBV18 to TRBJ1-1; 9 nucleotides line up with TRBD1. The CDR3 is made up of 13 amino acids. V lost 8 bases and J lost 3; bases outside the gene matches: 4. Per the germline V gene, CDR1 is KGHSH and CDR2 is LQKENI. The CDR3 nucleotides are TGTGCCAGCCTGGGGACAGGGCACACTGAAGCTTTCTTT. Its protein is CASLGTGHTEAFF.

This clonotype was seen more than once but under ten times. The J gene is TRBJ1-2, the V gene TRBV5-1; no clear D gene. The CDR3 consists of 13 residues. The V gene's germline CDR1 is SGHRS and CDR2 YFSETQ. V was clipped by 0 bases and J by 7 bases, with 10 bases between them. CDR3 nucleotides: TGCGCCAGCAGCTTGGACCGACTGTTTGGCTACACCTTC. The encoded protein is CASSLDRLFGYTF.

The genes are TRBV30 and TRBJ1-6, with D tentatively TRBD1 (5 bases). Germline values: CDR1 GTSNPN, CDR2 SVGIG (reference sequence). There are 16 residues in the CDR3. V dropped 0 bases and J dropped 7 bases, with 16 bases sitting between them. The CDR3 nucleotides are TGTGCCTGGAGTGTAAGGAAGGGGCCGGGCAATTCACCCCTCCACTTT. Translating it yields CAWSVRKGPGNSPLHF.

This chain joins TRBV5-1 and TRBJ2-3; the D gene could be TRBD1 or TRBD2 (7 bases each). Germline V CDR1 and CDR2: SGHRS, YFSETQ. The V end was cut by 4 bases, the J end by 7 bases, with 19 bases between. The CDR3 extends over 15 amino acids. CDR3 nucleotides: TGCGCCAGCAGCATTTCCACAGGGGAGGGAAATACGCAGTATTTT. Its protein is CASSISTGEGNTQYF.

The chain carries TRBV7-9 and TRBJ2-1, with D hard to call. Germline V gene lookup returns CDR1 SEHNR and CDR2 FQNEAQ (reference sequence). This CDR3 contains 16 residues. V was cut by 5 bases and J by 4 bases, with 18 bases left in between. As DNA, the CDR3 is TGTGCCAGCAGCCCTAGTCCTGGGAACGGATACAATGAGCAGTTCTTC. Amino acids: CASSPSPGNGYNEQFF.

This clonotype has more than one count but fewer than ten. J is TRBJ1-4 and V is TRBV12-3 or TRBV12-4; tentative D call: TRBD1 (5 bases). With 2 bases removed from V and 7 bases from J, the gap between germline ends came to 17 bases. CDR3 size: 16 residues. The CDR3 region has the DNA TGTGCCAGCAGTTTATCTCTGGCAGGGCATCCTGAAAAACTGTTTTTT. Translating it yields CASSLSLAGHPEKLFF.

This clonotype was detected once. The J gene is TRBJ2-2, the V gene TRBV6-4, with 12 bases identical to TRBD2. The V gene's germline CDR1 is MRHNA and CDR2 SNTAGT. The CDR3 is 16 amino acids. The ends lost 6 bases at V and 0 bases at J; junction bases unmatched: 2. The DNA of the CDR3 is TGTGCCAGCAGACTAGCGGGGGGAGCGAACACCGGGGAGCTGTTTTTT. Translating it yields CASRLAGGANTGELFF.

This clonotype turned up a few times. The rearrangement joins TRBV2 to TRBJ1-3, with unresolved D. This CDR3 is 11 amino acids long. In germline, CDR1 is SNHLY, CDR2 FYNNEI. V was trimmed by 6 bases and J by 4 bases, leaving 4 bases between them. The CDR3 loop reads CASSWGNTIYF. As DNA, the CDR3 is TGTGCCAGCAGCTGGGGAAACACCATATATTTT.

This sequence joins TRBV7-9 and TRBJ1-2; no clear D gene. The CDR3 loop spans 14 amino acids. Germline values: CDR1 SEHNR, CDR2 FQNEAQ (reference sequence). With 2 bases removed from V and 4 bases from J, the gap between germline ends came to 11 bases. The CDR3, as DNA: TGTGCCAGCAGCTTAAATGGCCCGCTCTATGGCTACACCTTC. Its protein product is CASSLNGPLYGYTF.

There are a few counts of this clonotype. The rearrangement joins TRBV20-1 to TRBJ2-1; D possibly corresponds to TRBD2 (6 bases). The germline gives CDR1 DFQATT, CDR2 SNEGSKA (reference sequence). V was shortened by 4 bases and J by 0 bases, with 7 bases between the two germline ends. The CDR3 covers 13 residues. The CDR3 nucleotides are TGCAGTGCTACCGGGAGCTCCTACAATGAGCAGTTCTTC. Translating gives CSATGSSYNEQFF.

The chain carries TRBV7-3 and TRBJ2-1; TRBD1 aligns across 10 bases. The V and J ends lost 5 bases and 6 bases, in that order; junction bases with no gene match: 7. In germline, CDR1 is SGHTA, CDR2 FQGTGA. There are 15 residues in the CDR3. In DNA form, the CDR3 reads TGTGCCAGCAGCCTGGACAGGGGGACCCCCAATGAGCAGTTCTTC. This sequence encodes CASSLDRGTPNEQFF.

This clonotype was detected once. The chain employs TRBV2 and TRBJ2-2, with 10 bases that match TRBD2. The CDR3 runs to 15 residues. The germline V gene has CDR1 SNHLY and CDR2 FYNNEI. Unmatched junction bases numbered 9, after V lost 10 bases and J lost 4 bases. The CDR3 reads CATSQLAGRTGELFF. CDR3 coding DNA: TGTGCCACCAGCCAACTAGCGGGGCGCACCGGGGAGCTGTTTTTT. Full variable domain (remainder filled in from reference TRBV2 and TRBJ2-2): EPEVTQTPSHQVTQMGQEVILRCVPISNHLYFYWYRQILGQKVEFLVSFYNNEISEKSEIFDDQFSVERPDGSNFTLKIRSTKLEDSAMYFCATSQLAGRTGELFFGEGSRLTVL.

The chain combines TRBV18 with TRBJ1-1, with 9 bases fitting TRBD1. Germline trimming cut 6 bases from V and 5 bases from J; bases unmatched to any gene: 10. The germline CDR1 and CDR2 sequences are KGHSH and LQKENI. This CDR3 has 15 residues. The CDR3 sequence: CASSLGQGYRTEAFF. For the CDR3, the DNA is TGTGCCAGCTCTCTCGGACAGGGGTATCGGACTGAAGCTTTCTTT.

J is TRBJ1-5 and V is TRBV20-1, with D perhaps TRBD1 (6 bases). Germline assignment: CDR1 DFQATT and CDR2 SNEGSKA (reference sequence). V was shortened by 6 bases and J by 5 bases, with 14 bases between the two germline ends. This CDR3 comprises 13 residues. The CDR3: CSAPRTAYQPQHF. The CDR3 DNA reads TGCAGTGCGCCCCGGACAGCCTATCAGCCCCAGCATTTT.

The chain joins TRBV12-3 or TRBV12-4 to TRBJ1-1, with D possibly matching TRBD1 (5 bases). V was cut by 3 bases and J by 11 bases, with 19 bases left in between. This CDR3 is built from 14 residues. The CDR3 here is CASSFQGHHRRAFF. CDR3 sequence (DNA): TGTGCCAGCAGTTTTCAGGGTCACCACCGAAGGGCTTTCTTT.

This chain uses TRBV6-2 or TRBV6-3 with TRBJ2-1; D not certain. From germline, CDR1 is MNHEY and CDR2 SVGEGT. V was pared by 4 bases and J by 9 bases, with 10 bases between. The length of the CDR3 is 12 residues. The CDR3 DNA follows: TGTGCCAGCAGTTTTAGGGCCGCTGAGCAGTTCTTC. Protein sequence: CASSFRAAEQFF.